One sample yielded the 6 T cell receptor beta chains listed below, sequenced in a study of regulatory T cells in long-lasting Graves disease. The TCR beta library used iRepertoire HTBI primers with Arm-PCR amplification of CDR3. TCRdb re-called the multiplex PCR reads through MiXCR, storing one row per CDR3 protein. The sample lists about 470,000 distinct CDR3 sequences, around 21% occurring once. Stated time point: persistent/refractory GD, antithyroid drugs over 5 years with positive TRAb. PBMCs provided the RNA from which the TCR library was made. The sequenced sample was peripheral blood mononuclear cells (PBMCs), obtained when the disease was refractory, from a patient treated with antithyroid drugs. All receptors come from a female donor with Graves disease.

The chain uses TRBV29-1 and TRBJ1-2; D gene unclear. The germline CDR1 and CDR2 sequences are SQVTM and ANQGSEA. V lost 4 bases and J lost 6, with 12 bases in between. The CDR3 totals 12 residues. The CDR3 spells CSVVRGRNGYTF. The DNA of the CDR3 is TGCAGCGTTGTTCGGGGTAGGAATGGCTACACCTTC.

This clonotype was recorded at least ten times. The chain combines TRBV30 with TRBJ1-3; D is unresolved. Germline V gene sequence: CDR1 GTSNPN, CDR2 SVGIG (reference sequence). V dropped 3 bases and J dropped 3 bases, with 6 bases sitting between them. The CDR3 totals 12 residues. The CDR3 DNA sequence: TGTGCCTGGAGCCCTTTTGGAAACACCATATATTTT. The encoded protein is CAWSPFGNTIYF.

The genes are TRBV29-1 and TRBJ2-2; D remains unclear. Germline values: CDR1 SQVTM, CDR2 ANQGSEA. The CDR3 length is 13 residues. V lost 7 bases and J 1 base, leaving 10 bases between the germline ends. CDR3 bases: TGCAGCGCTTTAATCCTGAACACCGGGGAGCTGTTTTTT. Its protein product is CSALILNTGELFF.

This clonotype showed up just a few times. The V call is TRBV19, the J call TRBJ1-2; tentative D call: TRBD1 (6 bases). Germline assignment: CDR1 LNHDA and CDR2 SQIVND (reference sequence). This CDR3 has 12 amino acids. Trimming removed 6 bases from V and 8 bases from J, with 13 bases in between. The CDR3, as DNA: TGTGCCAGTAGCACAGGGCCGGCCGGCTACACCTTC. The encoded protein is CASSTGPAGYTF.

This clonotype has a count of ten or more. The chain links TRBV2 to TRBJ2-5; D might be TRBD1 (5 bases). Germline lookup yields CDR1 SNHLY and CDR2 FYNNEI. V shed 4 bases and J shed 3 bases, with 12 bases lying between them. This CDR3 region has 14 residues. This CDR3 reads CASSVSGLEETQYF. The CDR3, as DNA: TGTGCCAGCAGTGTTTCAGGGTTGGAAGAGACCCAGTACTTC.

Of note for this clonotype: Sequence at one end of the junction differs from germline and may be a read error. This CDR3 reads CAAPRDLPGQNNSPLHF. The CDR3 nucleotides are TGTGCCGCCCCGCGCGACCTACCGGGACAGAATAATTCGCCCCTCCACTTT. The chain joins TRBV7-3 to TRBJ1-6, with 7 bases that match TRBD1. In germline, CDR1 is SGHTA, CDR2 FQGTGA. This CDR3 comprises 17 residues.